Below are 27 T cell receptor beta chains sequenced from a single sample in a study of T cell responses to AZD1222 COVID-19 vaccine. The protocol was immunoSEQ multiplex PCR, while the TCRdb copy is restricted to in-frame clones and leaves out a portion. The sample contains about 140,000 clones, roughly 92% of which appear only once. This specimen consisted of peripheral blood, obtained 28 days after the second AZD1222 dose. Source of these receptors: an adult who received the AZD1222 COVID-19 vaccine.

V is TRBV6-5 and J is TRBJ2-5; 7 positions match TRBD2. Germline V lookup: CDR1 MNHEY, CDR2 SVGAGI. With 5 bases clipped from V and 5 bases from J, the junction kept 5 bases outside the gene matches. This CDR3 comprises 13 residues. The chain's CDR3 is CASSQGLWETQYF. In DNA, the CDR3 is TGTGCCAGCAGTCAGGGACTATGGGAGACCCAGTACTTC.

The V call is TRBV2, the J call TRBJ1-4; maybe TRBD1 (6 bases). Trimming cost V 1 base and J 7 bases, with 13 bases left between them. Germline-derived CDR1 and CDR2 are SNHLY and FYNNEI. The CDR3 consists of 15 residues. CDR3 bases: TGTGCCAGCAGTGAAGACAGGGTCGGGCGTGAAAAACTGTTTTTT. This codes for CASSEDRVGREKLFF.

The table lists this clone with a count of one. The CDR3 DNA reads as TGTGCCAGCAGCTTACTAGCGGGGGCCTACAATGAGCAGTTCTTC. Protein: CASSLLAGAYNEQFF. This chain joins TRBV11-3 and TRBJ2-1; TRBD2 agrees at 10 bases. CDR1 SGHNT and CDR2 YENEEA come from the germline V gene. The CDR3 has 15 amino acids. J was trimmed by 2 bases and V by 2 bases; bases with no gene match: 0.

The chain has TRBV28 and TRBJ2-7, with 7 bases identical to TRBD1. Germline V gives CDR1 MDHEN, CDR2 SYDVKM. This CDR3 spans 14 amino acids. Trimming took 6 bases from V and 2 from J; bases not matched to a gene: 7. In DNA form, the CDR3 reads TGTGCCAGCAGGTCACCGGGACAGACCTACGAGCAGTACTTC. Translation gives CASRSPGQTYEQYF.

The rearrangement joins TRBV5-5 to TRBJ2-2; TRBD2 might be the D (5 bases). The germline V gene encodes CDR1 SGHKS and CDR2 YYEKEE (reference sequence). This CDR3 contains 19 residues. The ends were cut back, 1 base at V and 0 bases at J, with 19 bases in the middle. The CDR3 here is CASSLSPARLRANTGELFF. CDR3 DNA: TGTGCCAGCAGCTTGAGTCCGGCCAGACTGCGGGCGAACACCGGGGAGCTGTTTTTT.

V and J are TRBV7-3 and TRBJ1-1, with D unclear. CDR3 length equals 15 residues. Germline V gives CDR1 SGHTA, CDR2 FQGTGA. Trimming took off 2 bases at V and 0 bases at J, with 10 bases between the two ends. The CDR3 sequence is CASSLRTVLNTEAFF. The CDR3 DNA sequence: TGTGCCAGCAGCTTACGGACGGTCTTGAACACTGAAGCTTTCTTT.

The chain carries TRBV19 and TRBJ1-1; D remains ambiguous. Germline loops: CDR1 LNHDA, CDR2 SQIVND (reference sequence). Trimming left V 6 bases short and J 1 base short, with 12 bases between. The length of the CDR3 is 14 residues. CDR3 nucleotide sequence: TGTGCCAGTAGAGGGCATGGCAAGAACACTGAAGCTTTCTTT. It is translated as CASRGHGKNTEAFF.

This sequence joins TRBV5-1 and TRBJ1-5; 8 bases fit TRBD1. V lost 4 bases and J lost 4; bases outside the gene matches: 7. CDR3 length: 15 amino acids. Germline assignment: CDR1 SGHRS and CDR2 YFSETQ. CDR3 bases: TGCGCCAGCAGCCCCCGGACAGGGCGGAATCAGCCCCAGCATTTT. Amino acids: CASSPRTGRNQPQHF.

The chain uses TRBV6-5 and TRBJ2-3; D assignment may be TRBD1 or TRBD2 (5 bases each). Germline V gene sequence: CDR1 MNHEY, CDR2 SVGAGI. Trimming took off 0 bases at V and 4 bases at J, with 14 bases between the two ends. CDR3 length equals 16 residues. CDR3 DNA: TGTGCCAGCAGTTACTCGTCTGGGGGAAGCGCAGATACGCAGTATTTT. Translation: CASSYSSGGSADTQYF.

This clone came up a few times. The chain recombines TRBV28 with TRBJ2-3; 10 bases line up with TRBD2. This CDR3 comprises 15 residues. Germline-derived CDR1 and CDR2 are MDHEN and SYDVKM. V dropped 3 bases and J dropped 9; count of bases not matched to a gene: 9. CDR3 residues: CASSFHIAGGGTQYF. The CDR3 DNA reads as TGTGCCAGCAGTTTCCATATAGCGGGAGGCGGAACGCAGTATTTT.

The chain is built from TRBV7-2 and TRBJ1-2; 7 positions agree with TRBD1. The V gene end was trimmed by 1 base and the J gene end by 8 bases; junction bases not matched to a gene: 7. CDR3 length equals 14 residues. CDR1 and CDR2 from the germline V gene are SGHTA and FQGNSA. In nucleotides, the CDR3 is TGTGCCAGCAGCTTAGTTCTGACAGGGCGCGGCTACACCTTC. Translated: CASSLVLTGRGYTF.

The V and J genes are TRBV5-1 and TRBJ1-2, with D unresolved. CDR1 and CDR2 (germline): SGHRS, YFSETQ. The CDR3 is made up of 16 amino acids. V was pared by 3 bases and J by 2 bases, with 17 bases between. The DNA of the CDR3 is TGCGCCAGCAGCTCGGGAGTGTCGGGGATAAACTATGGCTACACCTTC. This encodes CASSSGVSGINYGYTF.

This sequence joins TRBV19 and TRBJ1-3; weak D call: TRBD1 (5 bases). V was clipped by 5 bases and J by 4 bases, with 12 bases between them. CDR3 size: 14 residues. Per the germline V gene, CDR1 is LNHDA and CDR2 is SQIVND (reference sequence). CDR3 region: CASSVRVSGNTIYF. The CDR3 nucleotides are TGTGCCAGTAGTGTCAGGGTCTCCGGAAACACCATATATTTT.

The chain employs TRBV28 and TRBJ1-2; the D gene is possibly TRBD1 (6 bases). The V gene's germline CDR1 is MDHEN and CDR2 SYDVKM. The CDR3 is 11 amino acids. Trimming stripped 10 bases from V and 8 bases from J, with 14 bases between. The CDR3 here is CANSDRNGYTF. Here the CDR3 DNA reads TGTGCCAACAGCGACAGGAACGGCTACACCTTC.

The rearrangement links TRBV7-9 to TRBJ1-5; D unresolved. V dropped 3 bases and J dropped 9 bases, with 9 bases sitting between them. The CDR3 length is 12 residues. From germline, CDR1 is SEHNR and CDR2 FQNEAQ (reference sequence). The CDR3 DNA reads as TGTGCCAGCAGCTTTTCGAGTGGGCCCCAGCATTTT. It is translated as CASSFSSGPQHF. Full variable domain (rest looked up from reference TRBV7-9 and TRBJ1-5): DTGVSQNPRHKITKRGQNVTFRCDPISEHNRLYWYRQTLGQGPEFLTYFQNEAQLEKSRLLSDRFSAERPKGSFSTLEIQRTEQGDSAMYLCASSFSSGPQHFGDGTRLSIL.

This clone was seen a handful of times. V usage is TRBV7-3 and J usage is TRBJ2-7, with D hard to call. V lost 5 bases to trimming and J lost 7 bases, with 15 bases between them. CDR3 size: 13 residues. Germline-derived CDR1 and CDR2 are SGHTA and FQGTGA. CDR3 sequence reads: CASSPDTVGEQYF. The CDR3 DNA sequence: TGTGCCAGCAGCCCGGATACCGTAGGGGAGCAGTACTTC.

This clone showed up just once. V gene TRBV7-3 combines with J gene TRBJ1-6, with a possible D match to TRBD1 (5 bases). Trimming took off 3 bases at V and 7 bases at J, with 10 bases between the two ends. The CDR3 is 14 amino acids. Germline V gene lookup returns CDR1 SGHTA and CDR2 FQGTGA. Here the CDR3 reads CASSLGRTNSPLHF. The CDR3, as DNA: TGTGCCAGCAGCTTGGGACGGACAAATTCACCCCTCCACTTT.

V is TRBV18 and J is TRBJ1-4; D remains unclear. Germline assignment: CDR1 KGHSH and CDR2 LQKENI. The V and J ends lost 3 bases and 1 base respectively, with 12 bases between them. The CDR3 covers 16 residues. For the CDR3, the DNA is TGTGCCAGCTCACCCACTAATATACTAACTAATGAAAAACTGTTTTTT. It codes for CASSPTNILTNEKLFF.

This chain connects TRBV19 to TRBJ1-3; possibly TRBD1 for D (5 bases). In germline, CDR1 is LNHDA, CDR2 SQIVND (reference sequence). V was shortened by 0 bases and J by 2 bases, with 11 bases between the two germline ends. CDR3 length equals 16 residues. The CDR3 DNA reads as TGTGCCAGTAGTATAGATTATCGGGGCCCTGGAAACACCATATATTTT. Translated, it gives CASSIDYRGPGNTIYF.

V usage is TRBV19 and J usage is TRBJ1-5; the D gene is possibly TRBD1 (5 bases). With 3 bases removed from V and 4 bases from J, the gap between germline ends came to 10 bases. Germline V CDR1 and CDR2: LNHDA, SQIVND (reference sequence). The CDR3 length is 14 residues. The CDR3 region is CASSIRTPNQPQHF. Here the CDR3 DNA reads TGTGCCAGTAGTATTCGGACACCGAATCAGCCCCAGCATTTT.

This rearrangement joins TRBV5-1 to TRBJ2-5; the D is unclear. This CDR3 is built from 14 residues. The V gene lost 4 bases and the J gene lost 2 bases, with 12 bases spanning the gap. Germline CDR1 SGHRS, CDR2 YFSETQ. CDR3 amino acids: CASSHRKPQETQYF. CDR3 nucleotides: TGCGCCAGCAGCCACCGTAAACCTCAAGAGACCCAGTACTTC.

This chain links TRBV6-5 with TRBJ2-5; 8 bases are shared with TRBD2. V trimming: 4 bases; J trimming: 4 bases; junction bases outside the gene matches: 8. Germline V gene data show CDR1 as MNHEY and CDR2 as SVGAGI. This CDR3 is 15 amino acids long. The CDR3 is CASSSRRLAGETQYF. The CDR3 DNA follows: TGTGCCAGCAGTTCCAGGAGGCTAGCGGGAGAGACCCAGTACTTC.

The rearrangement joins TRBV11-2 to TRBJ2-7; tentatively, D is TRBD1 (6 bases). Per germline, CDR1 SGHAT and CDR2 FQNNGV. Deletions cut 1 base from V and 3 bases from J, with 13 bases between. The CDR3 runs to 15 residues. The DNA for the CDR3 is TGTGCCAGCAGCTTAGCTGGGGGCAAAGTCTACGAGCAGTACTTC. Translated, it gives CASSLAGGKVYEQYF.

V gene TRBV6-1 combines with J gene TRBJ2-7, with TRBD1 matching over 7 bases. CDR1 and CDR2 (germline): MNHNS, SASEGT. This CDR3 is built from 15 residues. Trimming cost V 2 bases and J 1 base; bases outside gene matches: 5. The CDR3 sequence: CASSEPGQTSYEQYF. In DNA form, the CDR3 reads TGTGCCAGCAGTGAACCGGGACAGACTTCCTACGAGCAGTACTTC.

On this clone itself: An end of the junction differs from the germline gene, which may be a read error. V is TRBV7-2 and J is TRBJ2-3; TRBD2 aligns across 11 bases. This CDR3 has 14 amino acids. Germline-derived CDR1 and CDR2 are SGHTA and FQGNSA. Here the CDR3 DNA reads TGTGCCAGCAGGTTAGCGGGAGGGCCAGATACGCAGTATTTT. Amino acids: CASRLAGGPDTQYF.

V is TRBV18 and J is TRBJ1-1, with D hard to call. Per the germline V gene, CDR1 is KGHSH and CDR2 is LQKENI. The CDR3 spans 16 residues. V gave up 3 bases and J gave up 1 base, with 15 bases separating them. CDR3 residues: CASSPLHGGENTEAFF. The CDR3 DNA follows: TGTGCCAGCTCACCCCTACATGGCGGGGAGAACACTGAAGCTTTCTTT.

The rearrangement joins TRBV4-2 to TRBJ2-1, with 7 nucleotides matching TRBD2. The CDR3 contains 16 residues. CDR1 is LGHNA, CDR2 YNFKEQ, per germline. The V segment lost 1 base and the J segment 4 bases; nucleotides outside the gene matches: 7. The CDR3: CASSQGGLAAYNEQFF. The DNA of the CDR3 is TGTGCCAGCAGCCAAGGTGGTCTAGCGGCTTACAATGAGCAGTTCTTC.